This T cell receptor (beta chain) came from a study of beta chain features in type 1 diabetes. As for this clone: Its specificity is not known.

The entirety of the isolated RNA underwent reverse transcription, so expressed TCRB transcripts were sequenced. Some clones are missing from TCRdb's copy, which holds only in-frame ones; the method was immunoSEQ multiplex PCR. This sample has hundreds of thousands of clones, with approximately 10% found just once. This CDR3 has 14 residues. J lost 0 bases, V lost 5 bases, and 4 bases had no gene match. The V gene's germline CDR1 is SEHNR and CDR2 FQNEAQ (reference sequence). Study findings and constraints: Significant though moderate, a shortening of TCRB CDR3s appeared in all four CD4+ subsets of Type 1 diabetes patients. In type 1 diabetes patients, VDJ junctions had fewer insertions; deletions at these junctions were more frequent.

Sequenced sample: naive CD4+ T cells from blood. The origin of this receptor is a woman between 18 and 29 years old in good health. The rearrangement links TRBV7-9 to TRBJ2-7; 7 bases line up with TRBD2. CDR3 nucleotide sequence: TGTGCCAGCAGCCAGAGCGGGGCCTCCTACGAGCAGTACTTC. Its translation: CASSQSGASYEQYF.